The next 22 T cell receptor beta chains were all read from a single sample in a study of T cell responses to AZD1222 COVID-19 vaccine. The repertoire was sequenced with immunoSEQ multiplex PCR; TCRdb's copy has only in-frame clones and lacks some. The repertoire holds some 130,000 clones, with nearly 90% as singletons. This specimen was peripheral blood, taken 28 days after the second AZD1222 dose. The receptors stem from an adult who received the AZD1222 COVID-19 vaccine.

The chain links TRBV6-5 to TRBJ1-1; D call uncertain. V lost 4 bases and J 5 bases, leaving 14 bases between the germline ends. Germline-derived CDR1 and CDR2 are MNHEY and SVGAGI. This CDR3 spans 14 amino acids. This CDR3 reads CASSSRLGRTEAFF. In DNA form, the CDR3 reads TGTGCCAGCAGTTCGAGACTGGGGAGGACTGAAGCTTTCTTT.

The gene calls are TRBV15 and TRBJ1-4; D unresolved. Germline lookup yields CDR1 LNHNV and CDR2 YYDKDF (reference sequence). The V end lost 5 bases, the J end lost 8 bases, and 12 bases lay between the germline ends. The CDR3 totals 13 residues. In DNA form, the CDR3 reads TGTGCCACCAGCCCCCGAGTGGGGGAAAAACTGTTTTTT. Protein product: CATSPRVGEKLFF.

The chain employs TRBV3-1 (or the pseudogene TRBV3-2) and TRBJ2-1; a weak D match, TRBD2 (6 bases). This CDR3 comprises 16 residues. Deletions cut 2 bases from V and 8 bases from J, with 19 bases between. Germline values: CDR1 LGHDT, CDR2 YNNKEL (reference sequence). CDR3 coding DNA: TGTGCCAGCAGCCAATCCGGGACTGGTGGGTGGGATGAGCAGTTCTTC. Encoded protein: CASSQSGTGGWDEQFF.

The genes are TRBV7-2 and TRBJ2-3; D is perhaps TRBD2 (5 bases). Looked up from germline, CDR1 is SGHTA and CDR2 is FQGNSA. The V and J ends lost 5 bases and 6 bases respectively, with 12 bases between them. The CDR3 has 13 amino acids. As DNA, the CDR3 is TGTGCCAGCAGCCCGGTAACGGGGGATACGCAGTATTTT. Translating it yields CASSPVTGDTQYF.

This chain links TRBV9 with TRBJ1-4; 7 bases align to TRBD1. The germline gives CDR1 SGDLS, CDR2 YYNGEE. V dropped 4 bases and J dropped 3; count of bases not matched to a gene: 6. The CDR3 has 15 residues. This CDR3 reads CASSLSGGANEKLFF. CDR3 DNA: TGTGCCAGCAGCCTCTCAGGGGGGGCTAATGAAAAACTGTTTTTT. Drawing the rest from reference TRBV9 and TRBJ1-4, the complete variable domain is DSGVTQTPKHLITATGQRVTLRCSPRSGDLSVYWYQQSLDQGLQFLIQYYNGEERAKGNILERFSAQQFPDLHSELNLSSLELGDSALYFCASSLSGGANEKLFFGSGTQLSVL.

The DNA for the CDR3 is TGTGCCAGCAGCCCTACAGGGGAGTGGGGACAAGAGACCCAGTACTTC. Its translation: CASSPTGEWGQETQYF. The chain combines TRBV7-8 with TRBJ2-5; 7 positions match TRBD1. Per germline, CDR1 SGHVS and CDR2 FQNEAQ. The CDR3 runs 16 residues. Unmatched junction bases numbered 11, after V lost 5 bases and J lost 2 bases.

The J gene is TRBJ2-7, the V gene TRBV5-4; D is possibly TRBD1 (7 bases). V lost 4 bases and J lost 5, with 16 bases in between. This CDR3 is 14 amino acids long. Germline assignment: CDR1 SGHNT and CDR2 YYREEE (reference sequence). DNA for the CDR3: TGTGCCAGCAGCCGAGGCCAGGGGGGAAACGAGCAGTACTTC. Translated, it gives CASSRGQGGNEQYF.

In its sample, this clone was seen once. The rearrangement joins TRBV4-1 to TRBJ2-5; TRBD1 matches at 9 bases. The germline CDR1 and CDR2 sequences are MGHRA and YSYEKL. The CDR3 contains 16 residues. With V trimmed by 3 bases and J by 9 bases, 14 bases remained unmatched. CDR3 residues: CASSQKTGGLAEAQYF. CDR3 nucleotides: TGCGCCAGCAGCCAGAAAACAGGGGGCTTAGCGGAGGCCCAGTACTTC.

V gene TRBV29-1 combines with J gene TRBJ1-1; no definite D call. The germline gives CDR1 SQVTM, CDR2 ANQGSEA. The CDR3 extends over 11 amino acids. With 4 bases removed from V and 11 bases from J, the gap between germline ends came to 14 bases. The DNA of the CDR3 is TGCAGCGTTGTAGCTTTGCGACGGGCTTTCTTT. As protein: CSVVALRRAFF.

This chain uses TRBV19 with TRBJ1-5, with 9 bases identical to TRBD1. Germline-derived CDR1 and CDR2 are LNHDA and SQIVND (reference sequence). V shed 5 bases, J shed 6 bases, and the junction held 11 bases outside the gene matches. The CDR3 length is 16 residues. The CDR3 nucleotides are TGTGCCAGTAGTCACGGATCGGGACAGGGTATTCAGCCCCAGCATTTT. Encoded protein: CASSHGSGQGIQPQHF.

The genes are TRBV10-3 and TRBJ2-3, with 10 nucleotides matching TRBD1. The CDR3 extends over 15 amino acids. Trimming removed 10 bases from V and 2 bases from J; junction bases left unmatched: 9. The V gene's germline CDR1 is ENHRY and CDR2 SYGVKD. The CDR3 DNA reads TGTGCCACTATGGGGGACAGGGGCCCCACAGATACGCAGTATTTT. Protein sequence: CATMGDRGPTDTQYF.

This clone has a handful of counts. This chain joins TRBV7-9 and TRBJ1-4; D gene unclear. The CDR3 consists of 15 residues. CDR1 SEHNR and CDR2 FQNEAQ come from the germline V gene (reference sequence). The ends were cut back, 4 bases at V and 7 bases at J, with 16 bases in the middle. In nucleotides, the CDR3 is TGTGCCAGCAGCTCGAGGGAGAAGAGCGGTGAAAAACTGTTTTTT. It codes for CASSSREKSGEKLFF.

The V call is TRBV5-1, the J call TRBJ2-1, with TRBD1 matching 10 bases. Germline V gene sequence: CDR1 SGHRS, CDR2 YFSETQ. With 1 base clipped from V and 8 bases from J, the junction kept 6 bases outside the gene matches. This CDR3 spans 15 amino acids. The DNA for the CDR3 is TGCGCCAGCAGCTTGCGGGACAGGGGCCAGGATGAGCAGTTCTTC. This translates into CASSLRDRGQDEQFF.

The V gene is TRBV30, the J gene TRBJ1-2, with a tentative D call TRBD1 (5 bases). Trimming took 7 bases from V and 9 from J, leaving 18 bases between them. The germline gives CDR1 GTSNPN, CDR2 SVGIG (reference sequence). The length of the CDR3 is 12 residues. CDR3 sequence reads: CASPWGSNRYTF. The CDR3 DNA sequence: TGTGCCTCCCCATGGGGGTCTAACCGCTACACCTTC.

This clone appeared a single time. The V and J genes are TRBV11-3 and TRBJ2-2; D perhaps matches TRBD2 (6 bases). CDR1 is SGHNT, CDR2 YENEEA, per germline. V lost 1 base to trimming and J lost 1 base, with 7 bases between them. The CDR3 length is 15 residues. The CDR3 region is CASSLGLVNTGELFF. CDR3 DNA sequence: TGTGCCAGCAGCTTAGGACTAGTGAACACCGGGGAGCTGTTTTTT.

J is TRBJ1-2 and V is TRBV4-3, with D possibly being TRBD1 (6 bases). CDR3 length: 16 amino acids. Germline CDR1 LGHNA, CDR2 YSLEER. Trimming pared 1 base from V and 2 bases from J, leaving 14 bases between. CDR3 nucleotide sequence: TGCGCCAGCAGCCAAGGGGCGGGGGCGCAGAACTATGGCTACACCTTC. Amino acid sequence: CASSQGAGAQNYGYTF.

The rearrangement joins TRBV27 to TRBJ1-1, with unresolved D. Trimming took off 2 bases at V and 5 bases at J, with 12 bases between the two ends. The CDR3 consists of 14 residues. Germline CDR1 reads MNHEY; CDR2 reads SMNVEV (reference sequence). The CDR3 sequence: CASSLDQEGTEAFF. The CDR3 nucleotides are TGTGCCAGCAGTTTAGATCAGGAAGGAACTGAAGCTTTCTTT.

This clone was counted between two and nine times. This chain connects TRBV3-1 (or the pseudogene TRBV3-2) to TRBJ2-1; 10 bases are shared with TRBD2. V dropped 1 base and J dropped 0; count of bases not matched to a gene: 0. The CDR3 is made up of 16 amino acids. Looked up from germline, CDR1 is LGHDT and CDR2 is YNNKEL (reference sequence). The CDR3 loop is CASSQGTSGSYNEQFF. CDR3 coding DNA: TGTGCCAGCAGCCAAGGGACTAGCGGCTCCTACAATGAGCAGTTCTTC.

The gene calls are TRBV9 and TRBJ2-7; a possible D gene is TRBD2 (6 bases). CDR3 size: 15 residues. Germline CDR1 reads SGDLS; CDR2 reads YYNGEE. Between the trimmed V and J ends, which lost 4 bases and 6 bases, there was a span of 20 bases. The CDR3 here is CASSSRSGGAGEQYF. The CDR3 coding sequence is TGTGCCAGCAGCTCCCGGTCGGGTGGAGCGGGCGAGCAGTACTTC.

V gene TRBV3-1 (or the pseudogene TRBV3-2) combines with J gene TRBJ2-5; D is unresolved. In germline, CDR1 is LGHDT, CDR2 YNNKEL (reference sequence). V was trimmed by 0 bases and J by 2 bases, leaving 1 base between them. This CDR3 spans 12 amino acids. The CDR3 region has the DNA TGTGCCAGCAGCCAAGAGCAAGAGACCCAGTACTTC. Residues: CASSQEQETQYF.

The chain links TRBV29-1 to TRBJ2-2, with 7 bases fitting TRBD2. The CDR3 has 14 amino acids. Germline CDR1 reads SQVTM; CDR2 reads ANQGSEA. Trimming at V came to 6 bases and at J to 1 base, leaving 5 bases not matched to a gene. This CDR3 reads CSVGGSLNTGELFF. The CDR3 bases are TGCAGCGTGGGGGGGTCGTTGAACACCGGGGAGCTGTTTTTT.

The rearrangement links TRBV9 to TRBJ2-7; possibly TRBD2 for D (5 bases). Germline CDR1 reads SGDLS; CDR2 reads YYNGEE. This CDR3 contains 14 residues. Trimming left V 1 base short and J 4 bases short, with 12 bases between. CDR3 sequence reads: CASSVTAGGYEQYF. In DNA form, the CDR3 reads TGTGCCAGCAGCGTAACCGCGGGTGGATACGAGCAGTACTTC.